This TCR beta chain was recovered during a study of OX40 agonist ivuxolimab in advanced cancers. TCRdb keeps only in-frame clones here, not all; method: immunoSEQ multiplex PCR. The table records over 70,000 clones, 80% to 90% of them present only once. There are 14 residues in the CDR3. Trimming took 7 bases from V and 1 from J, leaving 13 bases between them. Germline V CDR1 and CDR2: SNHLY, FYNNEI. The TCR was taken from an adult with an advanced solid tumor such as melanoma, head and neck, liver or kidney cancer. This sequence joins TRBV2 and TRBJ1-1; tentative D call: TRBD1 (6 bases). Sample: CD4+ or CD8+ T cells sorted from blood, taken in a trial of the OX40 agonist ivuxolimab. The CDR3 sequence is CASNSGAPNTEAFF. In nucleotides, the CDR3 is TGTGCCAGCAATTCAGGGGCACCGAACACTGAAGCTTTCTTT.